This T cell receptor (beta chain) appears in the sequencing data of a study of technical replicates of blood from a handful of donors. CDR3 size: 22 residues. The repertoire was sequenced with immunoSEQ multiplex PCR; TCRdb's copy has only in-frame clones and lacks some. In the table there are tens of thousands of clones, around 94% of which are singletons. The sequence was obtained from a human donor in good health. The sequenced sample was T cells isolated from PBMCs. The chain is built from TRBV21-1 and TRBJ1-5. TRBV21-1 corresponds to a pseudogene. The CDR3 DNA is TGTGCCAGCAGCAAAATCGAGGCGGCGGAGGTCGGCGGGTCAACGTGCAATCAGCCCCAGCATTTT. Its translation is CASSKIEAAEVGGSTCNQPQHF.